The entry below gives a single TCR beta chain sequence along with its context. What this receptor recognizes is not known. Base qualities are not recorded, but no much larger clone differs from it by a single base. The CDR3 runs 18 residues from the cysteine to the phenylalanine. Only the CDR3 DNA stays, 54 bases, in frame from base 1. V and J are trimmed by 5 bases and 2 bases, and the gene matches miss 12 bases of the junction. The germline V gene gives CDR1 as SGHVS and CDR2 as FNYEAQ. The cohort comprised 670 or so healthy bone marrow donors. All cohort members were sampled while nominally healthy, although unrecorded immune exposures were likely present. The donor tested CMV seropositive, placing the donor among the 289 seropositive members of the cohort. A peripheral blood sample was provided by each donor, and peripheral blood mononuclear cells were used for TCR beta sequencing. The Qiagen DNeasy Blood Extraction Kit was used to extract genomic DNA from the blood cell samples.

The data stem from a study of cytomegalovirus exposure and HLA in healthy donors (dated by TCRdb to about 2017). Concerning the study at large: According to an earlier analysis of around 600 of the donors, about 179 million T cells yielded some 120 million unique TCR beta sequences and 250 to 350 Gb of sequence data. An early release covering around 630 HLA-typed donors comprised about 300 gigabases of sequencing data and some 79 million unique TCR sequences. Of the 300 to 500 genotyped donors, 75% to 85% were placed in the genetic ancestry cluster associated with self-reported Caucasian donors. The study aimed to test whether cataloging public T cell receptors could reveal signatures of past pathogen exposure. The study used immunosequencing to profile the T cell repertoires of several hundred subjects and linked those repertoires to cytomegalovirus serostatus. Along with the roughly 700-subject first cohort, a separate validation cohort of about 110 different subjects was used. To predict cytomegalovirus infection status, the study combined high-throughput TCR immunosequencing, statistical association of individual TCRs with disease status, and machine learning. To study patterns of TCR occurrence, a later analysis re-analyzed previously published TCR beta repertoires from around 700 donors and added high-resolution HLA genotyping. In the later analysis, no new phenotypic data were used to find candidate immune exposures; instead, reliance was placed on TCR beta sequences and their occurrence across donors. In an earlier analysis of a few hundred of the donors, high-throughput TCR beta sequencing was used to judge whether each TCR beta V gene segment behaved as functional or pseudogenic. Alongside the repertoire data, information on donor age, sex, ethnicity and CMV serostatus was compiled. A later genetic analysis took genome-wide SNP genotypes for about three fifths of the 666 donors and used that subset as a discovery cohort. Every discovery cohort repertoire had been produced on one sequencing platform. HLA typing covered class I and class II loci at four-digit resolution. The number of typed donors differed by locus: about 620-640 for A, B, C, DRB1 and DQB1; 522 for DQA1; 600 to 610 for DPA1; and 400 to 480 for DPB1. Several DR-DQ haplotypes were treated as single units for association and clustering because of strong linkage in the cohort. Across approximately 400 genotyped donors of the cohort, an average of about 240,000 unique TCR beta nucleotide sequences per donor were sequenced, and approximately 17% of those sequences were non-productive.

Results and caveats for the whole study, not just this receptor: Because counts were too low, about 15 rarely observed V segments, including chromosome 9 orphons, were left out of the earlier analysis of 500 to 750 of the donors. In both the original and validation cohorts, the classifier was reported to diagnose cytomegalovirus status with high specificity and sensitivity. A later analysis found that TCR association rates varied across HLA loci, with DRB1 alleles showing the most associated TCRs and HLA-C alleles the fewest. V-gene and J-gene trimming of TCR beta chains was associated with a missense DCLRE1C variant in a later genetic analysis, and the association was replicated in an independent cohort. CMV serostatus was the only immune exposure information available for the cohort. The study listed approximately 150 TCR beta chains as associated with cytomegalovirus. The authors suggested that the approach could potentially be extended to other disease states and immunological phenotypes. Because some donors lacked HLA typing at each locus, the association tests relied only on the typed subset. In a later analysis, HLA-associated TCR beta chains showed more clonal expansion and lower generation probabilities than non-associated chains that were equally common. A further reported finding was that TCR beta sequences accurately predicted the HLA-A and HLA-B alleles for most subjects in the first cohort. A group of highly shared sequence variants was considered likely to be a technical artifact of the sequencing pipeline. Several of the top co-occurrence clusters appeared to be linked to parvovirus B19, influenza, CMV and Epstein-Barr virus, according to a later analysis. According to a later genetic analysis, donors in an Asian-associated ancestry cluster had fewer N-insertions in productive TCRs than the approximately 650-donor mean. According to a later analysis, most CMV-associated TCR beta chains appeared to be HLA-restricted, and the HLA associations seemed to be driven largely by CMV exposure. A later analysis associated some 17,000 TCR beta sequences with specific HLA alleles at a false discovery rate of 0.05. In vitro tests confirmed that a few of the cytomegalovirus-associated TCR beta chains recognize cytomegalovirus antigens. The presence/absence analyses assumed that sequencing depth was roughly uniform across donors, and that assumption may not be true. Some IMGT-functional V segments, including TRBV6-2 and TRBV6-3, could not be told apart with the 87-base-pair reads, so those segments were excluded. Linkage disequilibrium might explain the correlated functional status among segregating V segments, but an unknown experimental factor could not be ruled out. In an earlier analysis of some 500 of the donors, most TCR beta V segments were observed in productive rearrangements about 87% or about 30% of the time, broadly matching IMGT annotations. While some public TCRs were present in many individuals, most TCR sequences turned up only very rarely across donors. Strong co-occurrence of HLA alleles, especially DR and DQ, made assigning TCR associations to individual alleles difficult. The cohort was sequenced for TCR beta chains only, and without alpha or paired-chain data the features that could be detected were limited.

The library came from the immunoSEQ multiplex PCR assay. The multiplex PCR relied on a mix of 60 forward primers for TCR Vbeta segments and 13 reverse primers for TCR Jbeta segments. The CDR3 region of rearranged TCR beta genes was amplified from genomic DNA by a multiplex PCR assay. The amplified TCR beta libraries were sequenced on the Illumina HiSeq System as 87-base-pair reads. Concerning the study's data processing: A later analysis counted approximately 84 million unique TCR beta chains across the 640 or so repertoires, and some 11 million of these chains were shared by at least two donors. Raw reads were error-corrected and collapsed into unique sequences with a nearest-neighbor algorithm that merged closely related sequences to remove PCR and sequencing errors. Alignment of CDR3 sequences to IMGT reference sequences was used to assign V, D and J gene segments. Each retained sequence needed at least a six-nucleotide match to both a V gene segment and a J gene segment. A rearrangement counted as productive if the CDR3 had no stop codons and remained in frame with V and J, and every other rearrangement counted as non-productive. Following IMGT convention, CDR3 was defined as the stretch from the second conserved V-encoded cysteine to the conserved J-encoded phenylalanine. The earlier analysis of some 600 of the donors excluded sequences that lacked an unambiguous match to a single V gene segment. In an earlier analysis of more than 500 of the donors, a V segment was called functional when productive rearrangements were above 56.7%, and segregating when the standard deviation between donors exceeded 5%. To diagnose cytomegalovirus status from the catalog of TCR beta chain sequences, a statistical classification framework was built. In a later analysis, TCR nucleotide sequences were compared against IMGT/GENE-DB human TR gene sequences so that V and J genes could be assigned. In a later analysis, CDR3 sequences and most-parsimonious VDJ recombination scenarios were assigned using the TCRdist pipeline. In a later analysis, every TCR beta chain was defined by the combination of its CDR3 amino acid sequence and its V-gene family, and reads without a unique V-gene family were dropped. A later analysis removed several hundred highly shared, low-generation-probability nucleotide sequences to deal with suspected cross-contamination and a sequencing artifact. In a later analysis, a clonal expansion index was calculated for each public chain from normalized within-repertoire ranks of inferred template counts. In a later analysis, generation probabilities were computed using a VDJ recombination model fitted to out-of-frame rearrangements, and the results were checked against IGoR. Hypergeometric tests were used in a later analysis to score TCR-TCR, TCR-HLA and TCR-CMV co-occurrence, with a repertoire-size bias correction applied to the TCR pairs. False discovery rates were estimated in a later analysis by permuting HLA or CMV assignments 20 times. In a later analysis, co-occurring TCRs were grouped with DBSCAN, and TCRdist sequence similarity was added when clustering was performed within HLA-allele-positive subsets. For co-occurrence clustering, repertoires with fewer than 30,000 or more than 120,000 public chains were excluded, along with about five repertoires with anomalous nucleotide sharing. The immuneACCESS repertoire file appears here via TCRdb, limited to in-frame rearrangements. These files lack a portion of the clones; in checked studies, under half of the deficit traces to unresolved V genes, and the cause of the others is not known. For V, J and clone size, that table is used; D and trimming come from the DNA. The sample includes about 110,000 clones, with around four fifths observed a single time. 7.5% to 10% of the sample is held by the ten biggest clonotypes.

Recombination connected TRBV7-6 to TRBJ2-5; the junction holds 12 bases that match TRBD2. Sequencing was carried out using PBMCs. This clonotype originated in a woman between 40 and 50 years old in good health and CMV-seropositive. In nucleotides, the sequence is TGTGCCAGCAGCGCGGCGGGACTAGCGGGTTTCGGACAAGAGACCCAGTACTTC. Its protein product is CASSAAGLAGFGQETQYF.